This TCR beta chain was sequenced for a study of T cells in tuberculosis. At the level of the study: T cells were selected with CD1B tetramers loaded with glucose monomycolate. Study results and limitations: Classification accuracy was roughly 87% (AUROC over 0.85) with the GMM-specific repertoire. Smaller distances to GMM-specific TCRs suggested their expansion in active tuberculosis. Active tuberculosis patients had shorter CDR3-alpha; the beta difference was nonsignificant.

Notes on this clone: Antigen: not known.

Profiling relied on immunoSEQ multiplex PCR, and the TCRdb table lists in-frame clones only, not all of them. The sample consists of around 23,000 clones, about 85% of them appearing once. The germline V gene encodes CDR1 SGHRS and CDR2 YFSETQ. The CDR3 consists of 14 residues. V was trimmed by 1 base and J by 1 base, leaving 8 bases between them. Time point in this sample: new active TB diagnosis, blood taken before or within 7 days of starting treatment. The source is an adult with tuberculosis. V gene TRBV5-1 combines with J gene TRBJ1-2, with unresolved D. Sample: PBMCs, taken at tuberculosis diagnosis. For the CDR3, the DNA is TGCGCCAGCAGCTTGAACAGCTATAACTATGGCTACACCTTC. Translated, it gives CASSLNSYNYGYTF.